This record covers a single T cell receptor (beta chain). This sample was included in a study of blood T cell repertoires in COVID-19. Study as a whole: From the United States, Italy and Spain came samples of acute and convalescent COVID-19. Sources were T cells, B-cell-depleted T cells, or PBMCs; the material itself was cDNA or gDNA.

CDR3 length equals 14 residues. The germline V gene has CDR1 MNHEY and CDR2 SMNVEV (reference sequence). The V and J ends lost 3 bases and 6 bases, in that order; junction bases with no gene match: 4. Per the original methods: Reference gene primer amplification gave estimated nucleated cell counts. Assay: immunoSEQ multiplex PCR; the TCRdb copy retains only in-frame clones and omits some. V, J and clone size were drawn from that table, and D and trimming were deduced from the DNA. This repertoire shows approximately 210,000 clones, 80% to 85% found once; its top ten account for about 5%. V is TRBV27 and J is TRBJ2-1, with 8 bases aligning to TRBD2. Material: peripheral blood. The origin of this receptor is a human donor in a cohort sampled during active COVID-19. In DNA, the CDR3 is TGTGCCAGCAGTTTGGTAGCGGGGCGCAATGAGCAGTTCTTC. Residues: CASSLVAGRNEQFF.